This TCR beta chain derives from a study of molecular identifiers for immune sequencing clone quantification. Across the whole study: Four portions were sequenced after RNA from roughly 18,000 or 92,000 naive CD8 cells was split five ways in replicates. The study, taken as a whole, reports: Barcodes shared by identical TCR molecules could lead to underestimated sizes of highly expanded clones. Clones carrying above 20 RNA copies accounted for over 98% of effector molecules, under 1% in naive cells.

V gave up 7 bases and J gave up 1 base; unmatched junction bases: 5. CDR1 and CDR2 from the germline V gene are MNHEY and SVGAGI. The CDR3 consists of 15 residues. This clonotype was counted between two and nine times. Its cognate antigen is unknown. Libraries for naive CD8 T cells, which were made from about 19,000 to 1,100,000 sorted cells, drew on 10%, 30% or 50% of the RNA. TCRdb ran MiXCR on the PCR reads and lists one entry per CDR3 protein. This repertoire shows 75,000 to 95,000 distinct CDR3 sequences, about 23% found once; its top ten account for roughly 0.8%. The source is a human donor in good health. Some libraries in this study had Jurkat cell RNA spiked in. V gene TRBV6-5 combines with J gene TRBJ2-3, with TRBD2 matching over 10 bases. The source material was naive CD8+ T cells from blood, with Jurkat cell RNA spiked in. The subset denotes: FACS-sorted CD8+CD4-CCR7+CD45RA+ naive T cells. CDR3 DNA sequence: TGTGCCAGCACCCGACTAGCGGGTGGCACAGATACGCAGTATTTT. As protein: CASTRLAGGTDTQYF.